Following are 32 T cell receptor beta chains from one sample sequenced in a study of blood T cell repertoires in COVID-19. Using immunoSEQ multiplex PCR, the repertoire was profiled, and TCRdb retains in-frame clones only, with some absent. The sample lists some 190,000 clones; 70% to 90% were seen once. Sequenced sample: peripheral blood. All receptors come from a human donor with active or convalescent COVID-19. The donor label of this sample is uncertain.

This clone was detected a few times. Here the CDR3 DNA reads TGTGCCAGCAGACCCCCGGAACTAGAGTTCTTC. Its protein product is CASRPPELEFF. V and J are TRBV7-9 and TRBJ2-1, with D perhaps TRBD2 (5 bases). V shed 6 bases and J shed 14 bases, with 14 bases lying between them. Germline V gene lookup returns CDR1 SEHNR and CDR2 FQNEAQ (reference sequence). The length of the CDR3 is 11 residues.

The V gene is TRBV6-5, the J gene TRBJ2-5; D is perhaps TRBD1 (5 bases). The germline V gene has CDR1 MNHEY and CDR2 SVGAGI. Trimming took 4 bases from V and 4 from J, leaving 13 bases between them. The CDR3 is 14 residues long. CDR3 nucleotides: TGTGCCAGCAGTTCCCGGACATTTCCAGAGACCCAGTACTTC. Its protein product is CASSSRTFPETQYF.

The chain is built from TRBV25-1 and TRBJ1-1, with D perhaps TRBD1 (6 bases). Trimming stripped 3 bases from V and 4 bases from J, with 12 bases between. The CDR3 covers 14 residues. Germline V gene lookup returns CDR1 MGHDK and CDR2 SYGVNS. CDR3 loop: CASSEGYRVTEAFF. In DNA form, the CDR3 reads TGTGCCAGCAGTGAGGGTTACAGGGTCACTGAAGCTTTCTTT.

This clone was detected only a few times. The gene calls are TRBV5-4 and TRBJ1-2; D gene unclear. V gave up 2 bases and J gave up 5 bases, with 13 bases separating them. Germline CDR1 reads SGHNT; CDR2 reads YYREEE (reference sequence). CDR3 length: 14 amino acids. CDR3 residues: CASSFGLTDYGYTF. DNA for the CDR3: TGTGCCAGCAGCTTCGGGTTGACGGATTATGGCTACACCTTC.

This CDR3 is CASSIEDYSNQPQHF. In DNA, the CDR3 is TGTGCCAGTAGTATAGAAGACTATAGCAATCAGCCCCAGCATTTT. The V and J genes are TRBV19 and TRBJ1-5, with D uncertain. V lost 0 bases and J 0 bases, leaving 6 bases between the germline ends. The CDR3 is 15 amino acids. The germline gives CDR1 LNHDA, CDR2 SQIVND (reference sequence).

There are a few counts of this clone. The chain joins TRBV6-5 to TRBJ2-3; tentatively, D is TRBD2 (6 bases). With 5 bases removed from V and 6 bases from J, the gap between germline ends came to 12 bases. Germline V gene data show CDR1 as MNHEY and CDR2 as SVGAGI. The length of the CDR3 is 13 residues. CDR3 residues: CASSHRDFDTQYF. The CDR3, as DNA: TGTGCCAGCAGTCACCGGGACTTCGATACGCAGTATTTT.

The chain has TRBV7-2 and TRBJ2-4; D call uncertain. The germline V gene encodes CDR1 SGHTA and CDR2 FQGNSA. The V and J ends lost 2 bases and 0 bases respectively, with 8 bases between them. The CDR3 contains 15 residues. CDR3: CASSLLTGAKNIQYF. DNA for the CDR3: TGTGCCAGCAGCTTACTGACGGGAGCCAAAAACATTCAGTACTTC.

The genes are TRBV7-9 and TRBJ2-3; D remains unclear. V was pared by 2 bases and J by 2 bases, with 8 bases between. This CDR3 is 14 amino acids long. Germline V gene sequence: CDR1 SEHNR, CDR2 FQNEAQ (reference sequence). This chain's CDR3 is CASSLPYITDTQYF. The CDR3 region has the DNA TGTGCCAGCAGCTTACCTTACATCACAGATACGCAGTATTTT.

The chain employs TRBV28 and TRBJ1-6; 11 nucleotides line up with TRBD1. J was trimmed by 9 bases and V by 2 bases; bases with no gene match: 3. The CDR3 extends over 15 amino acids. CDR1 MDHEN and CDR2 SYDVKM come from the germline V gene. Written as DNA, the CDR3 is TGTGCCAGCAGTTTAGGGACAGGGGGTCGTTCACCCCTCCACTTT. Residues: CASSLGTGGRSPLHF.

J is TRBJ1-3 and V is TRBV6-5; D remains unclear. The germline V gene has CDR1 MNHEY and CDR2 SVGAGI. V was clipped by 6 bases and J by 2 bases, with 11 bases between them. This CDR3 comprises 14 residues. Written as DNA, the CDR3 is TGTGCCAGCAGGGGAGAGTTGACTGGAAACACCATATATTTT. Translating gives CASRGELTGNTIYF.

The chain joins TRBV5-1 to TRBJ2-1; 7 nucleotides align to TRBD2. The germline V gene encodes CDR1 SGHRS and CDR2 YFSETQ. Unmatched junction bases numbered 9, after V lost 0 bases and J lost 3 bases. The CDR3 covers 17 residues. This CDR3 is CASSLALLASGYNEQFF. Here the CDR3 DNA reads TGCGCCAGCAGCTTGGCTTTACTAGCGTCGGGCTACAATGAGCAGTTCTTC. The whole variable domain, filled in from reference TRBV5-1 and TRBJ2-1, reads KAGVTQTPRYLIKTRGQQVTLSCSPISGHRSVSWYQQTPGQGLQFLFEYFSETQRNKGNFPGRFSGRQFSNSRSEMNVSTLELGDSALYLCASSLALLASGYNEQFFGPGTRLTVL.

This CDR3 reads CASSSGVDEQFF. CDR3 nucleotide sequence: TGTGCCAGCAGTTCAGGGGTGGATGAGCAGTTCTTC. The chain carries TRBV12-3 or TRBV12-4 and TRBJ2-1; tentatively, D is TRBD1 (6 bases). The CDR3 is 12 amino acids. Trimming shortened V by 4 bases and J by 8 bases, and 9 bases separated the two germline ends.

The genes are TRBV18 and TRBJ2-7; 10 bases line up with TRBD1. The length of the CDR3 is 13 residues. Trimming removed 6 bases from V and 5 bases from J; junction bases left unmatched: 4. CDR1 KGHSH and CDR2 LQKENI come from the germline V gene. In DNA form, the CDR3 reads TGTGCCAGCTCTTTAGGGACAGGGGACGAGCAGTACTTC. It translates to CASSLGTGDEQYF.

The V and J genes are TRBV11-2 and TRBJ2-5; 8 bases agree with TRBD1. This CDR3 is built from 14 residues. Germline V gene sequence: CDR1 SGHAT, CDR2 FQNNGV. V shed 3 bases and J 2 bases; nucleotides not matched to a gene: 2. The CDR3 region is CASSFGTGQETQYF. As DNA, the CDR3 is TGTGCCAGCAGCTTCGGGACAGGACAAGAGACCCAGTACTTC.

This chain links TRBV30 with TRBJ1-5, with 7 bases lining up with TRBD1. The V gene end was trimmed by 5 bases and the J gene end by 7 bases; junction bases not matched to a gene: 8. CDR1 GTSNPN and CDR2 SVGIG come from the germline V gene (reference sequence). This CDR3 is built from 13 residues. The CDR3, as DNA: TGTGCCTGGGCCTCAGGGGGGCAGCAGCCCCAGCATTTT. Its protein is CAWASGGQQPQHF.

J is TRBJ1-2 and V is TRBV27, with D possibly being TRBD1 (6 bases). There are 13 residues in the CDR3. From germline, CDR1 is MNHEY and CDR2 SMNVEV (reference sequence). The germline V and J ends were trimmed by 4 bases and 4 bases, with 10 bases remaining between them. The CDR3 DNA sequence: TGTGCCAGCAGTTCTGGACAGAGCTATGGCTACACCTTC. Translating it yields CASSSGQSYGYTF.

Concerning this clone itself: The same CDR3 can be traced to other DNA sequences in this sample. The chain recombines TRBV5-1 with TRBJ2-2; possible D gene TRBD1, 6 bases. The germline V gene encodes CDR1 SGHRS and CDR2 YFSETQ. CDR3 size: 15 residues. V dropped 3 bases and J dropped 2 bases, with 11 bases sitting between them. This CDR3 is CASSSRGFNTGELFF. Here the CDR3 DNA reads TGCGCCAGCAGCTCAAGGGGGTTCAACACCGGGGAGCTGTTTTTT.

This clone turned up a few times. The CDR3 sequence: CASSLKGGYGEKLFF. DNA of the CDR3: TGTGCCAGCAGCTTAAAAGGGGGCTATGGTGAAAAACTGTTTTTT. The chain employs TRBV7-3 and TRBJ1-4; 7 bases line up with TRBD1. The V gene's germline CDR1 is SGHTA and CDR2 FQGTGA. V shed 1 base, J shed 7 bases, and the junction held 6 bases outside the gene matches. This CDR3 comprises 15 residues. Full variable domain (outside the CDR3, taken from reference TRBV7-3 and TRBJ1-4): GAGVSQTPSNKVTEKGKYVELRCDPISGHTALYWYRQSLGQGPEFLIYFQGTGAADDSGLPNDRFFAVRPEGSVSTLKIQRTERGDSAVYLCASSLKGGYGEKLFFGSGTQLSVL.

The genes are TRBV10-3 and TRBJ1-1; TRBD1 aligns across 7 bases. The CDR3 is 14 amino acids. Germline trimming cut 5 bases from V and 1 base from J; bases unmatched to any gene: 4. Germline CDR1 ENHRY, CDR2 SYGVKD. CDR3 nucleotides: TGTGCCATCAGTCAGGGGGTAGGGAACACTGAAGCTTTCTTT. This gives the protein CAISQGVGNTEAFF.

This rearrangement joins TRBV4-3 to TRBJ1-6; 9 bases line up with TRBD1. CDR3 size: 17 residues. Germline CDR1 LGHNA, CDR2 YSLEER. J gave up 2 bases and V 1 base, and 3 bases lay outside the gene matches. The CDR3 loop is CASSQAGTGTYNSPLHF. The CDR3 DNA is TGCGCCAGCAGCCAAGCCGGGACAGGGACCTATAATTCACCCCTCCACTTT.

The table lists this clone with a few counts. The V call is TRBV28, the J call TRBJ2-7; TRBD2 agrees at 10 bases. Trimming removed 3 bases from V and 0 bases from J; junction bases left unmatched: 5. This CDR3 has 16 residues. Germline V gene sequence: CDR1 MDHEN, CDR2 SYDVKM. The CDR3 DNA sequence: TGTGCCAGCAGTTTTTGGACTAGCGGTCCCTCCTACGAGCAGTACTTC. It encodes CASSFWTSGPSYEQYF.

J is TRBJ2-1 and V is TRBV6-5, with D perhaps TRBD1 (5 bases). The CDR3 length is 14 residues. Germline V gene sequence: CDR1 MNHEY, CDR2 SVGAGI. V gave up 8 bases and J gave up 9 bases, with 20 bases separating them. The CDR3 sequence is CASVSFTGGGEQFF. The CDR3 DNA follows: TGTGCCAGCGTCAGTTTTACAGGCGGCGGTGAGCAGTTCTTC.

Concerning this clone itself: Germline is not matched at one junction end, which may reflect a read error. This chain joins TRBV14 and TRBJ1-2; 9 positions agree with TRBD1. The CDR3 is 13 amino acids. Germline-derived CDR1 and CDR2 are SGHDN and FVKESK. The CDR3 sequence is CVSSPGTGYGYTF. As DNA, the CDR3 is TGTGTCAGCAGCCCCGGGACAGGGTATGGCTACACCTTC. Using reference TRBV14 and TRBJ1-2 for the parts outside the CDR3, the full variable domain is EAGVTQFPSHSVIEKGQTVTLRCDPISGHDNLYWYRRVMGKEIKFLLHFVKESKQDESGMPNNRFLAERTGGTYSTLKVQPAELEDSGVYFCVSSPGTGYGYTFGSGTRLTVV.

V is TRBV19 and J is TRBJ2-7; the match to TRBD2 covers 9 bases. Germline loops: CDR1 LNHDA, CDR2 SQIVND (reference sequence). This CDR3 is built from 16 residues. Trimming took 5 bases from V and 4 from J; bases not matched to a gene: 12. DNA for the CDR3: TGTGCCAGTAGTGCTATATTTAGCGGGAGCCCTTACGAGCAGTACTTC. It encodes CASSAIFSGSPYEQYF.

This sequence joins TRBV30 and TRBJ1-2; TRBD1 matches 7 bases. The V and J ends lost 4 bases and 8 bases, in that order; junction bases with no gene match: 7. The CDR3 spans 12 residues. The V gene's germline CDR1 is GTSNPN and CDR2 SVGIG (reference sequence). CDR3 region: CAWIRGGGGYTF. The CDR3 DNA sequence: TGTGCCTGGATAAGAGGGGGCGGGGGCTACACCTTC. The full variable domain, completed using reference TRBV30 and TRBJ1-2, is SQTIHQWPATLVQPVGSPLSLECTVEGTSNPNLYWYRQAAGRGLQLLFYSVGIGQISSEVPQNLSASRPQDRQFILSSKKLLLSDSGFYLCAWIRGGGGYTFGSGTRLTVV.

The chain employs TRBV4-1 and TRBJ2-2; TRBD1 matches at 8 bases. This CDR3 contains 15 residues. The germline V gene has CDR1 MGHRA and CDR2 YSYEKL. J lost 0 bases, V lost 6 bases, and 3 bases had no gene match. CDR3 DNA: TGCGCCAGCAGAACGGACAGGGCGAACACCGGGGAGCTGTTTTTT. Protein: CASRTDRANTGELFF.

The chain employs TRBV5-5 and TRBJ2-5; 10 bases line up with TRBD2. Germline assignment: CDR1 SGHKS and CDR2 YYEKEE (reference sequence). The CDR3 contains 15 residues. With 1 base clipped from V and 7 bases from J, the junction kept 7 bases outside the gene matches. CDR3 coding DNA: TGTGCCAGCAGCTTGCACAGCGGGGGGGCGGGGACCCAGTACTTC. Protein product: CASSLHSGGAGTQYF.

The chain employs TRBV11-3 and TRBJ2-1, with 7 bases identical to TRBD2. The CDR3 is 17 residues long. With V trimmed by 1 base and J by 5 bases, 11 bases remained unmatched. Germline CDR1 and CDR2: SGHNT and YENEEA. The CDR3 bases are TGTGCCAGCAGCTTAGTATCGATGGCGGGAGCCCACAATGAGCAGTTCTTC. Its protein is CASSLVSMAGAHNEQFF.

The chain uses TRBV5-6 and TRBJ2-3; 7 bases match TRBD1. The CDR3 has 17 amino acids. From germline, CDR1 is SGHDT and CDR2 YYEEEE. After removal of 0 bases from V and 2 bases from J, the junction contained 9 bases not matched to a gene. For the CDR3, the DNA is TGTGCCAGCAGCTTGGTTGGGGACAGTACTTCCACAGATACGCAGTATTTT. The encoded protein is CASSLVGDSTSTDTQYF. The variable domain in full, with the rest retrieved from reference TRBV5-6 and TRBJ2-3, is DAGVTQSPTHLIKTRGQQVTLRCSPKSGHDTVSWYQQALGQGPQFIFQYYEEEERQRGNFPDRFSGHQFPNYSSELNVNALLLGDSALYLCASSLVGDSTSTDTQYFGPGTRLTVL.

The CDR3 spells CASVSQGAFYEQYF. CDR3 DNA sequence: TGCGCCAGCGTTTCTCAGGGGGCGTTCTACGAGCAGTACTTC. This chain links TRBV10-2 with TRBJ2-7, with TRBD1 matching 8 bases. CDR1 is WSHSY and CDR2 is SAAADI in the germline V gene. V was pared by 8 bases and J by 3 bases, with 9 bases of the junction left unmatched. The CDR3 is 14 amino acids.

This CDR3 is CASSGDNEQFF. The CDR3 region has the DNA TGTGCCAGCAGCGGGGACAATGAGCAGTTCTTC. The gene calls are TRBV2 and TRBJ2-1; weak D call: TRBD2 (5 bases). Germline CDR1 reads SNHLY; CDR2 reads FYNNEI. Trimming removed 6 bases at V and 5 bases at J, with 5 bases between. The CDR3 is 11 amino acids.

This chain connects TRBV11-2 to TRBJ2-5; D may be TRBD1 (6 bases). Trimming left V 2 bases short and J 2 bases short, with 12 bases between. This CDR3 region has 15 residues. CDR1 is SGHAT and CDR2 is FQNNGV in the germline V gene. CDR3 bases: TGTGCCAGCAGCTTACCGGGCAGGGGACAAGAGACCCAGTACTTC. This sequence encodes CASSLPGRGQETQYF.